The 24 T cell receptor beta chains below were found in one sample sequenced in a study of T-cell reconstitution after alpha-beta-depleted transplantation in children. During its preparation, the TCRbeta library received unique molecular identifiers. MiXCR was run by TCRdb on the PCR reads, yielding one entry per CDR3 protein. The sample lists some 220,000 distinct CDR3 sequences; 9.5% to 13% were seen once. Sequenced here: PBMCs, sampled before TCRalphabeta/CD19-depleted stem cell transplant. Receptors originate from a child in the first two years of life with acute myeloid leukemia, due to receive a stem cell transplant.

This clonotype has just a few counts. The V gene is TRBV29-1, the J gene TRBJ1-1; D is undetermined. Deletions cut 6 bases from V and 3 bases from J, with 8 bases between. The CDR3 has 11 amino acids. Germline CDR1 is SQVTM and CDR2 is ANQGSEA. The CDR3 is CSVVQYTEAFF. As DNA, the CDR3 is TGCAGCGTCGTTCAATACACTGAAGCTTTCTTT.

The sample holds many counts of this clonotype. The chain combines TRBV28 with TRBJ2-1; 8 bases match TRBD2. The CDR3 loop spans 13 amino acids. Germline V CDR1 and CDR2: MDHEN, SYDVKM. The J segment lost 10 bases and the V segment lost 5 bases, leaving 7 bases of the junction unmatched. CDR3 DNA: TGTGCCAGCAGTCCTGGGACTAGTTGGGAGCAGTTCTTC. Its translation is CASSPGTSWEQFF.

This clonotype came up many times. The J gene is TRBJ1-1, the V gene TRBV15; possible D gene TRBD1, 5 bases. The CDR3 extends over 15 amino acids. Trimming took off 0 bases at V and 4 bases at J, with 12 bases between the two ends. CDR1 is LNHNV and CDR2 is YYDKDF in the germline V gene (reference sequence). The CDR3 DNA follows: TGTGCCACCAGCAGAGAGAAGGGGCGAGGCACTGAAGCTTTCTTT. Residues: CATSREKGRGTEAFF.

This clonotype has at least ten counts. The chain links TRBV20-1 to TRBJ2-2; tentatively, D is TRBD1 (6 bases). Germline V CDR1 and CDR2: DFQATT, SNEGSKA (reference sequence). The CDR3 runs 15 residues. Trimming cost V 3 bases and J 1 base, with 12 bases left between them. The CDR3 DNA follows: TGCAGTGCTAGTCCAGGGGCTCTGAACACCGGGGAGCTGTTTTTT. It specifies CSASPGALNTGELFF.

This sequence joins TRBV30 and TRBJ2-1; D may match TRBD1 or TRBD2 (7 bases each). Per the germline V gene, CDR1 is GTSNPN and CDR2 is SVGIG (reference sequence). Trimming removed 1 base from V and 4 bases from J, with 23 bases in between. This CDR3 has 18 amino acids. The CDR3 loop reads CAWSGGPQAGGAYNEQFF. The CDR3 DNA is TGTGCCTGGAGTGGGGGACCTCAAGCAGGGGGGGCTTACAATGAGCAGTTCTTC. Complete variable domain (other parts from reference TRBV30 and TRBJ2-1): SQTIHQWPATLVQPVGSPLSLECTVEGTSNPNLYWYRQAAGRGLQLLFYSVGIGQISSEVPQNLSASRPQDRQFILSSKKLLLSDSGFYLCAWSGGPQAGGAYNEQFFGPGTRLTVL.

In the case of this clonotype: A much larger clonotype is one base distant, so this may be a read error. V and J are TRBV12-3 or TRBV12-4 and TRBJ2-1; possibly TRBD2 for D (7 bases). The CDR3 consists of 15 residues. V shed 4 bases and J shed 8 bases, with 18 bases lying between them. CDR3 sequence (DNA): TGTGCCAGCAGTTCAGAGTGGGGGGGCCTCTATGAGCAGTTCTTC. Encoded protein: CASSSEWGGLYEQFF.

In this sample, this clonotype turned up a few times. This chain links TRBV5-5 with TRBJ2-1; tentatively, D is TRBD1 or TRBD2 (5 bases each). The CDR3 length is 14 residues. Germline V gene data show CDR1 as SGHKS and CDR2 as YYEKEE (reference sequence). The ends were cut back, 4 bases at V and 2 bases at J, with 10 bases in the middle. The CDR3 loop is CASSPLGAYNEQFF. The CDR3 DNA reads TGTGCCAGCAGCCCCCTGGGGGCCTACAATGAGCAGTTCTTC.

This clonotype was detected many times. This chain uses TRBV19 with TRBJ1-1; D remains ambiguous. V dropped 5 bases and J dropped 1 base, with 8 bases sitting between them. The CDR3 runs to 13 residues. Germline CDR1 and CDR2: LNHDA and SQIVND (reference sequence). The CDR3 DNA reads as TGTGCCAGTAGTTTTGCCAGGAACACTGAAGCTTTCTTT. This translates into CASSFARNTEAFF.

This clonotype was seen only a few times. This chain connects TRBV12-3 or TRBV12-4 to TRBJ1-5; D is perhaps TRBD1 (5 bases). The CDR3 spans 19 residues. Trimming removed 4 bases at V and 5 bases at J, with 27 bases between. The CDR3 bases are TGTGCCAGCAGTTCGATACGGGACTCTTCCATATTAATCTATCAGCCCCAGCATTTT. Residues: CASSSIRDSSILIYQPQHF.

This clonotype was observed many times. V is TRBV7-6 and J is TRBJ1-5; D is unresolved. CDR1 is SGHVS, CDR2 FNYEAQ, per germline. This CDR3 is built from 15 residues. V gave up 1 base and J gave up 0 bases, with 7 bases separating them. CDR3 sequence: CASSLEADSNQPQHF. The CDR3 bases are TGTGCCAGCAGCTTAGAAGCAGATAGCAATCAGCCCCAGCATTTT.

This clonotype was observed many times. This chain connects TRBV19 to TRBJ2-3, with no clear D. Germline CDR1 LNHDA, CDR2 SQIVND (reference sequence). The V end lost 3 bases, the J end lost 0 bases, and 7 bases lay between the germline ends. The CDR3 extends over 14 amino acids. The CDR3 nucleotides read TGTGCCAGTAGTATGACTGCTAGCACAGATACGCAGTATTTT. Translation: CASSMTASTDTQYF.

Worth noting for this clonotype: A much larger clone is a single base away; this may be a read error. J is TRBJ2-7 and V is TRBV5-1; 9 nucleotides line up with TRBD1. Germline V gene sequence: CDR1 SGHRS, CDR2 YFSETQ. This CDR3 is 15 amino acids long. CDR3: CVSSLLTGGAYEQYF. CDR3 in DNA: TGCGTCAGCAGCTTGCTCACAGGGGGCGCCTACGAGCAGTACTTC.

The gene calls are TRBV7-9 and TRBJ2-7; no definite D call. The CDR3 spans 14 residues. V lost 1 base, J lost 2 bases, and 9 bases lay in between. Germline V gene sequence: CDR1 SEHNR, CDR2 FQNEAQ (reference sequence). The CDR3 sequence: CASSLEGYTYEQYF. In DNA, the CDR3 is TGTGCCAGCAGCTTAGAAGGGTACACCTACGAGCAGTACTTC.

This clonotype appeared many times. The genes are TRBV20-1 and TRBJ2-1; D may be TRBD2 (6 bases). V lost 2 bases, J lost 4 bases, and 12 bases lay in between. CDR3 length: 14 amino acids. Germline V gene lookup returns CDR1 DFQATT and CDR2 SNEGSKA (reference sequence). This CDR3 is CSARSGLIYNEQFF. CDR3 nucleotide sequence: TGCAGTGCTAGATCGGGACTCATTTACAATGAGCAGTTCTTC.

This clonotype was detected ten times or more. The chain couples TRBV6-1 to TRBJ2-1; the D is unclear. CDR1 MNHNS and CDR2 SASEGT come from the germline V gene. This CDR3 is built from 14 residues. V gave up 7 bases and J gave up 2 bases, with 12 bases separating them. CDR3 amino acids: CASNERGTYNEQFF. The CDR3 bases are TGTGCCAGCAATGAGCGAGGAACCTACAATGAGCAGTTCTTC.

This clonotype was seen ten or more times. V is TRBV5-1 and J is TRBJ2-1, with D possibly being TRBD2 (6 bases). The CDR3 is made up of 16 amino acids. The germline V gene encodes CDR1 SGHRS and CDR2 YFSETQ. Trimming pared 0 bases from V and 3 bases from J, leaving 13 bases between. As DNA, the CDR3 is TGCGCCAGCAGCTTGGAGACGGGAGCCAACTACAATGAGCAGTTCTTC. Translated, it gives CASSLETGANYNEQFF.

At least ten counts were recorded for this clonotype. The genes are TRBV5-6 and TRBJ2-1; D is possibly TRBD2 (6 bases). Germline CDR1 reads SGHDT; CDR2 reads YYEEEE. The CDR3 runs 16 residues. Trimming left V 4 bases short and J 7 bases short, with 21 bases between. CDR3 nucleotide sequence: TGTGCCAGCAGCCAGGGCGGAGGGAGTGTGGGAAATGAGCAGTTCTTC. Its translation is CASSQGGGSVGNEQFF.

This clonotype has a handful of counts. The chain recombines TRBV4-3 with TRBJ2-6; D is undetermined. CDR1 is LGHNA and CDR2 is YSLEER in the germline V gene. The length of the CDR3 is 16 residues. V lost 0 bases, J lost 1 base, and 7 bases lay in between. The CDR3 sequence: CASSQDWDSGANVLTF. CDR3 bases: TGCGCCAGCAGCCAAGATTGGGATTCTGGGGCCAACGTCCTGACTTTC.

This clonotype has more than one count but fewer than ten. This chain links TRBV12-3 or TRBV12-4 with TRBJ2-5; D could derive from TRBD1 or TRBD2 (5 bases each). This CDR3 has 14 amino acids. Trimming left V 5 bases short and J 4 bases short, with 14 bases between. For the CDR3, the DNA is TGTGCCAGCAGTCCAGGACTGGGGCGAGAGACCCAGTACTTC. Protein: CASSPGLGRETQYF.

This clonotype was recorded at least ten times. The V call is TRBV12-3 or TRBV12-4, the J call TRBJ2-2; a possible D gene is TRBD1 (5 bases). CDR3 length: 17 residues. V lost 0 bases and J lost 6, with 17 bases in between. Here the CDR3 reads CASSLAGPVGASGELFF. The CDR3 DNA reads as TGTGCCAGCAGTTTAGCGGGGCCGGTTGGAGCGTCCGGGGAGCTGTTTTTT.

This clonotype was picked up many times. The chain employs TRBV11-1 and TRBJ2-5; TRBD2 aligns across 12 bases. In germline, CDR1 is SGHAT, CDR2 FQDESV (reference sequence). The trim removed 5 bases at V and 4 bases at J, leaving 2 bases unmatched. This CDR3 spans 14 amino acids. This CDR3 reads CASSTGLAGETQYF. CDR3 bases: TGTGCCAGCAGCACGGGACTAGCGGGAGAGACCCAGTACTTC.

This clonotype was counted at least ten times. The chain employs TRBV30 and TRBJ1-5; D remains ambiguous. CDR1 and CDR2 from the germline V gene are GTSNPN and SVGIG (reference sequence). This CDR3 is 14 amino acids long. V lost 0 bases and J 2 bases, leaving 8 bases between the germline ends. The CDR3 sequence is CAWSVAIGNQPQHF. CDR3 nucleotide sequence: TGTGCCTGGAGTGTAGCGATAGGCAATCAGCCCCAGCATTTT.

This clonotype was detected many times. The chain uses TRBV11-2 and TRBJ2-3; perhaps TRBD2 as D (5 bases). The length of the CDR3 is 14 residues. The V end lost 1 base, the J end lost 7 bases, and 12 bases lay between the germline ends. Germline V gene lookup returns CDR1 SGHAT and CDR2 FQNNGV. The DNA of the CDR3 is TGTGCCAGCAGCTTAGCGGGGTTCGGAAATACGCAGTATTTT. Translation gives CASSLAGFGNTQYF. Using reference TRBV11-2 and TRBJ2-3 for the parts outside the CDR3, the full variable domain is EAGVAQSPRYKIIEKRQSVAFWCNPISGHATLYWYQQILGQGPKLLIQFQNNGVVDDSQLPKDRFSAERLKGVDSTLKIQPAKLEDSAVYLCASSLAGFGNTQYFGPGTRLTVL.

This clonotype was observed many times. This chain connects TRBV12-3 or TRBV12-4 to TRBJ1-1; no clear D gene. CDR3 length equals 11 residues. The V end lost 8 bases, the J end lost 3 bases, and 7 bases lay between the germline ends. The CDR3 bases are TGTGCCAGCGCCTCATACACTGAAGCTTTCTTT. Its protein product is CASASYTEAFF.